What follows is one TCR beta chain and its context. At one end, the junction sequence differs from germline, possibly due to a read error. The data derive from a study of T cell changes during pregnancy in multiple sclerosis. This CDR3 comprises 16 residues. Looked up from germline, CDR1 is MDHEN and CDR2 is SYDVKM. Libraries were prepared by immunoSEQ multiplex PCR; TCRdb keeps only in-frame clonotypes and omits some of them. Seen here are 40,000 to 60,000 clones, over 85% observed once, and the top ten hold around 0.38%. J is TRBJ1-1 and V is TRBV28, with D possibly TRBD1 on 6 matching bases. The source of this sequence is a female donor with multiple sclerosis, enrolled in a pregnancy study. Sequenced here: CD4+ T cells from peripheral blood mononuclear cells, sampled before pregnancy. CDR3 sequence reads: CASSIYGGAGNPEAFF. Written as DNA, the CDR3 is TGTGCCAGCAGTATCTATGGGGGGGCAGGGAACCCTGAAGCTTTCTTT.